The clone carrying this T cell receptor beta chain turned up a few times. The same CDR3 also results from other DNA sequences found in this sample. Germline V gene data show CDR1 as LGHNA and CDR2 as YSLEER. V was trimmed by 1 base and J by 1 base, leaving 7 bases between them. The CDR3 loop spans 15 amino acids. The entry originates in a study of tumor-infiltrating lymphocytes in localized non-small cell lung cancer. Looking at the study overall: Some samples were collected after neoadjuvant chemotherapy; smokers, never-smokers and several histologies were included.

This table comes from immunoSEQ multiplex PCR, and its TCRdb copy is limited to in-frame clones, with some not included. The profile shows over 10,000 clones, roughly 79% of them singletons. Material: lung tumor tissue. This TCR was recovered from a human donor with non-small cell lung cancer. The genes are TRBV4-3 and TRBJ2-2, with TRBD2 as a possible D gene (6 bases). In nucleotides, the CDR3 is TGCGCCAGCAGCCAAGTGGGGGGGAACACCGGGGAGCTGTTTTTT. It codes for CASSQVGGNTGELFF.